The text below deals with one TCR beta chain. Antigen unknown. Alongside a J-beta primer mix, a sample-barcoded 5' primer served in a second PCR lasting roughly 7 to 11 cycles. Researchers report that a template-switch adaptor with 12 random nucleotides tagged each cDNA molecule. TCRdb fed the 5' RACE reads into MiXCR, producing one record per CDR3 protein. Of about 1,400,000 distinct CDR3 sequences listed, 40% to 50% are singletons. The data are from a study of blood T cells in healthy people across ages. Study outcomes and limitations: A roughly linear fall in TCR beta diversity per million T cells was seen with increasing age. TCR beta diversity tracked closely with naive T cell percentage.

The germline CDR1 and CDR2 sequences are SEHNR and FQNEAQ (reference sequence). The CDR3 length is 14 residues. The ends were cut back, 5 bases at V and 4 bases at J, with 15 bases in the middle. Sample: blood. The clonotype comes from a woman under 30 in good health. This chain links TRBV7-9 with TRBJ2-7, with TRBD1 as a possible D gene (6 bases). CDR3 region: CASSARTAPYEQYF. In DNA form, the CDR3 reads TGTGCCAGCAGCGCCCGGACAGCACCATACGAGCAGTACTTC.